These 24 T cell receptor beta chains originate from one sample sequenced in a study of T cell changes during pregnancy in multiple sclerosis. Method: immunoSEQ multiplex PCR; TCRdb's copy keeps in-frame clones and lacks some. The repertoire holds over 55,000 clones, with 85% to 90% as singletons. Here the sequenced sample was peripheral blood, taken after pregnancy. Receptor source: a female donor in good health, enrolled as a control in a pregnancy study.

This chain uses TRBV9 with TRBJ1-1; 8 bases map to TRBD1. Germline-derived CDR1 and CDR2 are SGDLS and YYNGEE. The CDR3 has 15 residues. The V segment lost 0 bases and the J segment 4 bases; nucleotides outside the gene matches: 5. CDR3 sequence reads: CASSVAGTGGTEAFF. In DNA, the CDR3 is TGTGCCAGCAGCGTAGCCGGGACAGGTGGCACTGAAGCTTTCTTT.

The V gene is TRBV10-3, the J gene TRBJ2-1; 11 bases fit TRBD2. Looked up from germline, CDR1 is ENHRY and CDR2 is SYGVKD. The CDR3 contains 13 residues. The V segment lost 9 bases and the J segment 6 bases; nucleotides outside the gene matches: 4. CDR3 loop: CAITSGGSNEQFF. Here the CDR3 DNA reads TGTGCCATAACTAGCGGGGGCTCCAATGAGCAGTTCTTC.

V and J are TRBV10-3 and TRBJ2-3; tentatively, D is TRBD1 (6 bases). Germline lookup yields CDR1 ENHRY and CDR2 SYGVKD. The CDR3 sequence is 13 residues long. Deletions cut 8 bases from V and 5 bases from J, with 14 bases between. The CDR3 region is CAIARGGEDTQYF. CDR3 in DNA: TGTGCCATCGCCAGAGGGGGTGAAGATACGCAGTATTTT.

This chain joins TRBV9 and TRBJ2-7; D might be TRBD1 (6 bases). Trimming stripped 4 bases from V and 0 bases from J, with 17 bases between. CDR3 length equals 16 residues. Germline lookup yields CDR1 SGDLS and CDR2 YYNGEE. CDR3 loop: CASSTGSGQSSYEQYF. In nucleotides, the CDR3 is TGTGCCAGCAGCACGGGATCGGGACAAAGCTCCTACGAGCAGTACTTC.

This chain uses TRBV5-1 with TRBJ2-3; TRBD2 matches 7 bases. The CDR3 consists of 15 residues. Unmatched junction bases numbered 7, after V lost 3 bases and J lost 3 bases. Germline loops: CDR1 SGHRS, CDR2 YFSETQ. The CDR3 DNA sequence: TGCGCCAGCAGCTCCAAGAATAGCGGGACAGATACGCAGTATTTT. Encoded protein: CASSSKNSGTDTQYF. Together with reference TRBV5-1 and TRBJ2-3, the CDR3 gives the full variable domain: KAGVTQTPRYLIKTRGQQVTLSCSPISGHRSVSWYQQTPGQGLQFLFEYFSETQRNKGNFPGRFSGRQFSNSRSEMNVSTLELGDSALYLCASSSKNSGTDTQYFGPGTRLTVL.

The count of this clone is one. DNA of the CDR3: TGTGCCAGCAGTTCGACAGGGAGGAATGAGCAGTTCTTC. Encoded protein: CASSSTGRNEQFF. V is TRBV27 and J is TRBJ2-1, with a weak D call TRBD1 (7 bases). V lost 4 bases to trimming and J lost 7 bases, with 11 bases between them. The CDR3 sequence is 13 residues long. Germline lookup yields CDR1 MNHEY and CDR2 SMNVEV (reference sequence).

The chain combines TRBV6-5 with TRBJ1-2; 10 bases are a match to TRBD1. After removal of 2 bases from V and 7 bases from J, the junction contained 1 base not matched to a gene. The CDR3 length is 13 residues. Germline lookup yields CDR1 MNHEY and CDR2 SVGAGI. The CDR3 bases are TGTGCCAGCAGTTACGGACAGGGGGTTGGCTACACCTTC. This gives the protein CASSYGQGVGYTF.

The rearrangement uses TRBV6-6 and TRBJ1-1, with D uncertain. Trimming cost V 4 bases and J 3 bases, with 15 bases left between them. Germline values: CDR1 MNHNY, CDR2 SVGAGI (reference sequence). CDR3 size: 15 residues. This CDR3 reads CASSSRGFGDTEAFF. The DNA for the CDR3 is TGTGCCAGCAGTTCCAGAGGGTTTGGGGACACTGAAGCTTTCTTT.

The chain employs TRBV19 and TRBJ1-5; TRBD1 matches 9 bases. The CDR3 runs to 16 residues. CDR1 LNHDA and CDR2 SQIVND come from the germline V gene (reference sequence). V lost 1 base to trimming and J lost 5 bases; unmatched junction nucleotides: 6. CDR3 sequence reads: CASSIGQGVGYQPQHF. As DNA, the CDR3 is TGTGCCAGTAGTATAGGACAGGGGGTTGGTTATCAGCCCCAGCATTTT.

This clone was observed once. V usage is TRBV6-5 and J usage is TRBJ1-1; 7 bases map to TRBD1. Germline loops: CDR1 MNHEY, CDR2 SVGAGI. With 6 bases clipped from V and 4 bases from J, the junction kept 8 bases outside the gene matches. The CDR3 contains 14 residues. CDR3 amino acids: CASSSTGAPTEAFF. The CDR3 nucleotides are TGTGCCAGCAGCTCCACAGGGGCCCCCACTGAAGCTTTCTTT.

The chain is built from TRBV27 and TRBJ1-1, with 8 nucleotides matching TRBD1. This CDR3 contains 13 residues. The V gene end was trimmed by 4 bases and the J gene end by 6 bases; junction bases not matched to a gene: 4. The germline V gene has CDR1 MNHEY and CDR2 SMNVEV (reference sequence). This CDR3 reads CASSSGGWAEAFF. The DNA for the CDR3 is TGTGCCAGCAGTTCAGGGGGCTGGGCTGAAGCTTTCTTT.

The chain recombines TRBV7-8 with TRBJ2-7; a weak D match, TRBD1 (5 bases). Per the germline V gene, CDR1 is SGHVS and CDR2 is FQNEAQ. Deletions cut 5 bases from V and 5 bases from J, with 13 bases between. There are 13 residues in the CDR3. CDR3 in DNA: TGTGCCAGCAGCCCGGTCACAGGTAACGAGCAGTACTTC. It translates to CASSPVTGNEQYF.

This chain links TRBV12-2 with TRBJ2-3; TRBD2, the D gene given by the table, was not confirmed from the DNA. TRBV12-2 is marked as a pseudogene. The CDR3 is made up of 17 amino acids. CDR3 amino acids: CASRLLFGGASTDTQYF. CDR3 in DNA: TGTGCAAGTCGCTTACTGTTTGGCGGGGCTAGCACAGATACGCAGTATTTT.

This chain links TRBV5-1 with TRBJ2-3; D not certain. The CDR3 sequence is 12 residues long. CDR1 and CDR2 (germline): SGHRS, YFSETQ. V lost 1 base to trimming and J lost 6 bases, with 6 bases between them. In DNA, the CDR3 is TGCGCCAGCAGCTTGTCCTCGGATACGCAGTATTTT. Translated: CASSLSSDTQYF.

This clone has more than one count but fewer than ten. This rearrangement joins TRBV2 to TRBJ1-2; maybe TRBD1 (5 bases). Germline V gene lookup returns CDR1 SNHLY and CDR2 FYNNEI. The CDR3 runs to 14 residues. V was trimmed by 7 bases and J by 7 bases, leaving 19 bases between them. CDR3 loop: CASTLIRDLSGYTF. For the CDR3, the DNA is TGTGCCAGCACACTTATCAGGGACTTGAGTGGCTACACCTTC. Full variable domain (outside the CDR3, taken from reference TRBV2 and TRBJ1-2): EPEVTQTPSHQVTQMGQEVILRCVPISNHLYFYWYRQILGQKVEFLVSFYNNEISEKSEIFDDQFSVERPDGSNFTLKIRSTKLEDSAMYFCASTLIRDLSGYTFGSGTRLTVV.

Turning to this clone: The junction does not match germline at one end; this may be a read error. The chain employs TRBV7-7 and TRBJ2-3; possibly TRBD2 for D (6 bases). The V gene's germline CDR1 is SSHAT and CDR2 FNYEAQ (reference sequence). The CDR3 extends over 14 amino acids. The CDR3 bases are TGTGCTAGCAGCCGGGGACTCGCGGCCGATACGCAGTATTTT. Translated, it gives CASSRGLAADTQYF.

The chain has TRBV25-1 and TRBJ1-2; the D gene is possibly TRBD1 (6 bases). Trimming pared 3 bases from V and 7 bases from J, leaving 21 bases between. Per germline, CDR1 MGHDK and CDR2 SYGVNS. The CDR3 consists of 16 residues. The CDR3 reads CASSDPSGGALGGYTF. As DNA, the CDR3 is TGTGCCAGCAGTGATCCTTCGGGGGGGGCGTTGGGTGGCTACACCTTC.

CDR3 nucleotide sequence: TGTGCCAGCACCCCCTCGGGACAGAATGAAAAACTGTTTTTT. The encoded protein is CASTPSGQNEKLFF. The chain is built from TRBV27 and TRBJ1-4, with 7 positions matching TRBD1. Germline CDR1 MNHEY, CDR2 SMNVEV (reference sequence). With V trimmed by 7 bases and J by 5 bases, 7 bases remained unmatched. The CDR3 has 14 amino acids.

Written as DNA, the CDR3 is TGTGCCAGCAGCTTGGGGGCTAGCGGGGGCCAAGAGACCCAGTACTTC. Encoded protein: CASSLGASGGQETQYF. This chain links TRBV5-4 with TRBJ2-5; 10 bases align to TRBD2. The CDR3 spans 16 residues. Germline V lookup: CDR1 SGHNT, CDR2 YYREEE (reference sequence). V lost 0 bases and J lost 1; bases outside the gene matches: 3.

J is TRBJ2-2 and V is TRBV5-1; 9 bases agree with TRBD2. From germline, CDR1 is SGHRS and CDR2 YFSETQ. CDR3 length equals 16 residues. Trimming cost V 1 base and J 9 bases; bases outside gene matches: 10. This CDR3 is CASSLSLGGGAWELFF. DNA of the CDR3: TGCGCCAGCAGCTTGTCTCTCGGCGGGGGGGCTTGGGAGCTGTTTTTT.

This clone showed up just once. The V gene is TRBV18, the J gene TRBJ1-1; weak D call: TRBD1 (6 bases). Germline V gene data show CDR1 as KGHSH and CDR2 as LQKENI. V lost 3 bases and J 4 bases, leaving 15 bases between the germline ends. The CDR3 contains 15 residues. Written as DNA, the CDR3 is TGTGCCAGCTCACCGCTGGACAGCCTGGCCACTGAAGCTTTCTTT. This codes for CASSPLDSLATEAFF.

This clone has a single count. J is TRBJ2-1 and V is TRBV28, with TRBD1 matching over 9 bases. V lost 6 bases to trimming and J lost 4 bases; unmatched junction nucleotides: 4. CDR3 length: 14 residues. The germline V gene encodes CDR1 MDHEN and CDR2 SYDVKM. CDR3 region: CASSSGTGYNEQFF. The CDR3 nucleotides are TGTGCCAGCAGCTCAGGGACAGGGTACAATGAGCAGTTCTTC.

In this sample, this clone turned up once. The V call is TRBV5-4, the J call TRBJ1-1; no definite D call. The CDR3 sequence is 13 residues long. V gave up 10 bases and J gave up 0 bases, with 13 bases separating them. Germline CDR1 SGHNT, CDR2 YYREEE (reference sequence). The CDR3 sequence: CAAGEGMNTEAFF. Written as DNA, the CDR3 is TGTGCCGCCGGGGAAGGGATGAACACTGAAGCTTTCTTT. Complete variable domain (other parts from reference TRBV5-4 and TRBJ1-1): ETGVTQSPTHLIKTRGQQVTLRCSSQSGHNTVSWYQQALGQGPQFIFQYYREEENGRGNFPPRFSGLQFPNYSSELNVNALELDDSALYLCAAGEGMNTEAFFGQGTRLTVV.

The V gene is TRBV7-6, the J gene TRBJ2-1; possible D gene TRBD2, 5 bases. The CDR3 extends over 16 amino acids. Trimming shortened V by 5 bases and J by 7 bases, and 21 bases separated the two germline ends. Germline CDR1 and CDR2: SGHVS and FNYEAQ. In DNA form, the CDR3 reads TGTGCCAGCAGCCCCGGCCGAAGGGCGGGTGGGAATGAGCAGTTCTTC. As protein: CASSPGRRAGGNEQFF.